These 15 T cell receptor beta chains were sequenced from one sample in a study of lymphopenia after photon versus proton radiotherapy. Sequenced by immunoSEQ multiplex PCR; TCRdb stores in-frame clones only, minus some. Among around 26,000 clones, more than 75% were seen once, and the ten largest hold around 0.76%. The material was peripheral blood, obtained from a patient treated with photon-based radiotherapy. These receptor sequences come from a woman in her forties or fifties with cholangiocarcinoma.

There are a few counts of this clone. This chain uses TRBV29-1 with TRBJ1-2, with D possibly being TRBD1 (5 bases). The CDR3 has 12 amino acids. CDR1 SQVTM and CDR2 ANQGSEA come from the germline V gene. Trimming left V 4 bases short and J 7 bases short, with 13 bases between. Written as DNA, the CDR3 is TGCAGCGTTGGCGACAGAAGTTCTGGCTACACCTTC. Translating gives CSVGDRSSGYTF.

The chain recombines TRBV12-5 with TRBJ2-7; tentative D call: TRBD1 (6 bases). The CDR3 spans 14 residues. The germline CDR1 and CDR2 sequences are LGHNT and FRNRAP. V lost 1 base to trimming and J lost 0 bases, with 7 bases between them. The CDR3 DNA is TGTGCTAGTGGTTTGGGGACAGCCTCCTACGAGCAGTACTTC. This sequence encodes CASGLGTASYEQYF.

This rearrangement joins TRBV27 to TRBJ1-1; D perhaps matches TRBD1 (5 bases). The CDR3 spans 18 residues. V was shortened by 3 bases and J by 5 bases, with 25 bases between the two germline ends. The germline CDR1 and CDR2 sequences are MNHEY and SMNVEV (reference sequence). CDR3 DNA sequence: TGTGCCAGCAGTTTCCCGGGGGGTGGAAGTTGGTTGGGTACTGAAGCTTTCTTT. Amino acid sequence: CASSFPGGGSWLGTEAFF.

CDR3 sequence reads: CASSASGTAVGYGYTF. CDR3 coding DNA: TGTGCCAGCAGCGCCTCCGGGACAGCGGTCGGCTATGGCTACACCTTC. V usage is TRBV6-6 and J usage is TRBJ1-2; 7 bases line up with TRBD1. The V gene end was trimmed by 6 bases and the J gene end by 4 bases; junction bases not matched to a gene: 14. This CDR3 region has 16 residues. Germline CDR1 reads MNHNY; CDR2 reads SVGAGI (reference sequence).

The V gene is TRBV5-1, the J gene TRBJ1-4; D remains ambiguous. The ends were cut back, 4 bases at V and 9 bases at J, with 19 bases in the middle. CDR3 length: 15 residues. Per germline, CDR1 SGHRS and CDR2 YFSETQ. The CDR3 protein is CASSPGGEIGQKLFF. DNA of the CDR3: TGCGCCAGCAGCCCGGGCGGGGAAATAGGGCAAAAACTGTTTTTT.

A few counts support this clone. The chain recombines TRBV5-4 with TRBJ2-3, with 7 nucleotides matching TRBD2. The CDR3 is made up of 15 amino acids. The germline V gene encodes CDR1 SGHNT and CDR2 YYREEE (reference sequence). Trimming at V came to 7 bases and at J to 5 bases, leaving 13 bases not matched to a gene. CDR3 coding DNA: TGTGCCAGCGGACCTTCTGGGGGGGTCGGAGATACGCAGTATTTT. Translating it yields CASGPSGGVGDTQYF.

The J gene is TRBJ2-7, the V gene TRBV18; D unresolved. Per germline, CDR1 KGHSH and CDR2 LQKENI. Trimming shortened V by 2 bases and J by 5 bases, and 10 bases separated the two germline ends. This CDR3 has 13 residues. CDR3 residues: CASSPFSENEQYF. The CDR3 DNA reads TGTGCCAGCTCACCATTCTCCGAGAACGAGCAGTACTTC.

This clone was picked up a small number of times. The chain uses TRBV30 and TRBJ1-6; TRBD1 matches at 7 bases. Germline V gives CDR1 GTSNPN, CDR2 SVGIG (reference sequence). The CDR3 is made up of 15 amino acids. Unmatched junction bases numbered 11, after V lost 5 bases and J lost 7 bases. CDR3 residues: CAWGISTGRNSPLHF. CDR3 coding DNA: TGTGCCTGGGGTATTTCGACAGGGCGGAATTCACCCCTCCACTTT.

The V and J genes are TRBV15 and TRBJ2-1; weak D call: TRBD2 (5 bases). This CDR3 is built from 16 residues. The V gene's germline CDR1 is LNHNV and CDR2 YYDKDF (reference sequence). V was clipped by 8 bases and J by 0 bases, with 17 bases between them. The CDR3 sequence is CATLGVSGDSYNEQFF. The DNA for the CDR3 is TGTGCCACCCTAGGTGTGTCCGGGGACTCCTACAATGAGCAGTTCTTC.

The genes are TRBV28 and TRBJ1-6; D is unresolved. V was pared by 5 bases and J by 5 bases, with 10 bases between. Germline V gene lookup returns CDR1 MDHEN and CDR2 SYDVKM. The CDR3 totals 14 residues. The CDR3 sequence: CASSPDLNNSPLHF. CDR3 coding DNA: TGTGCCAGCAGTCCAGACCTAAATAATTCACCCCTCCACTTT.

The chain links TRBV6-6 to TRBJ1-1, with 9 bases aligning to TRBD1. CDR1 MNHNY and CDR2 SVGAGI come from the germline V gene (reference sequence). V shed 11 bases and J 10 bases; nucleotides not matched to a gene: 8. CDR3 size: 11 residues. CDR3 bases: TGTGCCGGGGAGGGACAGGGAAGAGCTTTCTTT. This sequence encodes CAGEGQGRAFF.

V is TRBV19 and J is TRBJ2-7; possibly TRBD1 for D (5 bases). Germline V gene lookup returns CDR1 LNHDA and CDR2 SQIVND (reference sequence). This CDR3 contains 15 residues. V was cut by 5 bases and J by 2 bases, with 16 bases left in between. CDR3 in amino acids: CASSSTGHEAYEQYF. In DNA form, the CDR3 reads TGTGCCAGTAGTTCCACCGGACACGAAGCCTACGAGCAGTACTTC.

The genes are TRBV19 and TRBJ2-7; D not certain. Between the trimmed V and J ends, which lost 8 bases and 1 base, there was a span of 12 bases. CDR3 size: 13 residues. Germline V gene sequence: CDR1 LNHDA, CDR2 SQIVND (reference sequence). This chain's CDR3 is CASRPAVSYEQYF. The CDR3 DNA reads as TGTGCCAGTCGTCCCGCAGTATCCTACGAGCAGTACTTC.

In its sample, this clone was seen once. The J gene is TRBJ2-7, the V gene TRBV13, with 7 bases identical to TRBD1. The CDR3 has 14 residues. Germline trimming cut 3 bases from V and 3 bases from J; bases unmatched to any gene: 5. Germline V gene data show CDR1 as PRHDT and CDR2 as FYEKMQ (reference sequence). This CDR3 reads CASSLGDRGYEQYF. As DNA, the CDR3 is TGTGCCAGCAGCTTGGGGGACAGAGGCTACGAGCAGTACTTC.

This chain joins TRBV6-1 and TRBJ1-4, with a weak D call TRBD1 (5 bases). The CDR3 length is 15 residues. Germline values: CDR1 MNHNS, CDR2 SASEGT. V lost 4 bases and J 8 bases, leaving 17 bases between the germline ends. DNA of the CDR3: TGTGCCAGCAGTGCCCAGACAGCATGGGAGGAAAAACTGTTTTTT. Encoded protein: CASSAQTAWEEKLFF.